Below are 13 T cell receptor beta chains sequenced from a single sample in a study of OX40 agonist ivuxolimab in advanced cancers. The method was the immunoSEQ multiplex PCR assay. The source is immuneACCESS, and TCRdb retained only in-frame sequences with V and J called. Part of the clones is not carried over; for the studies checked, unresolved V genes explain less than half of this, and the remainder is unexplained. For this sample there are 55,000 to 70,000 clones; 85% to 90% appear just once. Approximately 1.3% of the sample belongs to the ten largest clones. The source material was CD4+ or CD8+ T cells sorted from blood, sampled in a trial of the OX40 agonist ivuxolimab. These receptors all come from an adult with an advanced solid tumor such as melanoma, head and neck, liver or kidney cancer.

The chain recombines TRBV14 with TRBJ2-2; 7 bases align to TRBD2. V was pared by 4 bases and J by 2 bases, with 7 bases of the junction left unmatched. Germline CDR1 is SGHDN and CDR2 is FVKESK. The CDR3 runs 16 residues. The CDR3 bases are TGTGCCAGCAGCCCCACCGGGGGGATTAACACCGGGGAGCTGTTTTTT. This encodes CASSPTGGINTGELFF.

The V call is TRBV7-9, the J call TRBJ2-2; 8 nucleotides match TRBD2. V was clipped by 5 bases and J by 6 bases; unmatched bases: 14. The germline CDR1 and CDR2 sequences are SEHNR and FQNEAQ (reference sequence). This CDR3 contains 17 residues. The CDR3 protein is CASSPQRGAGVPGELFF. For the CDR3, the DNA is TGTGCCAGCAGCCCCCAGCGGGGAGCGGGGGTTCCCGGGGAGCTGTTTTTT.

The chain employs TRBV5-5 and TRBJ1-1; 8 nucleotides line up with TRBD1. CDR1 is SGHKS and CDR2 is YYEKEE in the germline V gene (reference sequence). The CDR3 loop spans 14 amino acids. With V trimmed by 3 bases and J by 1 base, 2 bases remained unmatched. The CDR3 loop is CASSSGGANTEAFF. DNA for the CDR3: TGTGCCAGCAGCTCAGGGGGCGCGAACACTGAAGCTTTCTTT.

The CDR3: CASSFTGGPTDTQYF. As DNA, the CDR3 is TGTGCCAGCAGCTTTACAGGGGGCCCCACAGATACGCAGTATTTT. The rearrangement joins TRBV7-2 to TRBJ2-3; 9 nucleotides agree with TRBD1. The CDR3 extends over 15 amino acids. Trimming removed 3 bases from V and 2 bases from J; junction bases left unmatched: 3. From germline, CDR1 is SGHTA and CDR2 FQGNSA.

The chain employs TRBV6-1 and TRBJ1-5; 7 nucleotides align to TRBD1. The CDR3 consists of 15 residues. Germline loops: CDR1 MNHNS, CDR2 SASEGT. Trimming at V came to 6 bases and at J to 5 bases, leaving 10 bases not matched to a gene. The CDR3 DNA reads TGTGCCAGCAGAAGAAGGGGGACAGACGATCAGCCCCAGCATTTT. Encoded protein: CASRRRGTDDQPQHF.

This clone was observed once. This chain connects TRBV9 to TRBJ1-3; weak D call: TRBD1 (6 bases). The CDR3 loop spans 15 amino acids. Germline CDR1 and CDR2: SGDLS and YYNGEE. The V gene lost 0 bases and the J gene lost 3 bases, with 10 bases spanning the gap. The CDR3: CASSVGGLFGNTIYF. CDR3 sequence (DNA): TGTGCCAGCAGCGTAGGGGGGCTTTTTGGAAACACCATATATTTT. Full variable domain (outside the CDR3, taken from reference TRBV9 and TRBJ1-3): DSGVTQTPKHLITATGQRVTLRCSPRSGDLSVYWYQQSLDQGLQFLIQYYNGEERAKGNILERFSAQQFPDLHSELNLSSLELGDSALYFCASSVGGLFGNTIYFGEGSWLTVV.

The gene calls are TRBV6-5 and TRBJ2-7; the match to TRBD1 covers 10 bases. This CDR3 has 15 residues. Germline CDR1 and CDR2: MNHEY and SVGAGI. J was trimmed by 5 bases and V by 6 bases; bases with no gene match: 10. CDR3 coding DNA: TGTGCCAGCAGCCCTACCGGGACAGGGGTCCACGAGCAGTACTTC. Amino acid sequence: CASSPTGTGVHEQYF.

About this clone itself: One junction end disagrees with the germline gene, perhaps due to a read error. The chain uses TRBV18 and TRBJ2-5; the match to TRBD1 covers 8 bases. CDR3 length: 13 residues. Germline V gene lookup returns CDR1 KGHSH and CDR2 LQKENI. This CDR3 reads CASSDRVQGTQYF. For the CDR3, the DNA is TGTGCCAGCTCGGACAGGGTCCAAGGGACCCAGTACTTC.

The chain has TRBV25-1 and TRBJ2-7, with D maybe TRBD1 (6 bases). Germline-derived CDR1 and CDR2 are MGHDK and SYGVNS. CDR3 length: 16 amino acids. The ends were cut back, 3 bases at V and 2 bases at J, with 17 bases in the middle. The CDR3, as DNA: TGTGCCAGCAGTGACTATTCTCGCAGGGGAACCTACGAGCAGTACTTC. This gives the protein CASSDYSRRGTYEQYF.

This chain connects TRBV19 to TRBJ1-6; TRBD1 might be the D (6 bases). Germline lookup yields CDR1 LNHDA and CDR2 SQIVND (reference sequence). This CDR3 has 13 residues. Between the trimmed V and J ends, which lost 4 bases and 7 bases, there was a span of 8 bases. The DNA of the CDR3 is TGTGCCAGTAGTAGGCAGGGGAATTCACCCCTCCACTTT. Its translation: CASSRQGNSPLHF. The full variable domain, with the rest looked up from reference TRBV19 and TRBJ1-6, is DGGITQSPKYLFRKEGQNVTLSCEQNLNHDAMYWYRQDPGQGLRLIYYSQIVNDFQKGDIAEGYSVSREKKESFPLTVTSAQKNPTAFYLCASSRQGNSPLHFGNGTRLTVT.

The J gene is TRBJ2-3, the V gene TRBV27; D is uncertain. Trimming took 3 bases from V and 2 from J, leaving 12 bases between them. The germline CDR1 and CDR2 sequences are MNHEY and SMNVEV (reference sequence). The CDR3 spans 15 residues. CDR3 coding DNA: TGTGCCAGCAGTTTGAGACTTCCAGACACAGATACGCAGTATTTT. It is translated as CASSLRLPDTDTQYF.

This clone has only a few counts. CDR3 bases: TGCGCCAGCAGCCGCGCAACAGGGACGGGCTCCTACGAGCAGTACTTC. Residues: CASSRATGTGSYEQYF. The chain uses TRBV5-1 and TRBJ2-7; possibly TRBD1 for D (6 bases). From germline, CDR1 is SGHRS and CDR2 YFSETQ. V was cut by 4 bases and J by 0 bases, with 17 bases left in between. CDR3 length equals 16 residues.

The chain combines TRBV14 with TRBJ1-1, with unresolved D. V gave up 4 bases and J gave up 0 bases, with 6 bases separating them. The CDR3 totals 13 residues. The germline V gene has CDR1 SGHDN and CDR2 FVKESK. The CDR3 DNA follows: TGTGCCAGCAGCCGTTACTTGAACACTGAAGCTTTCTTT. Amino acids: CASSRYLNTEAFF.